This entry features one T cell receptor beta chain sequence. Its antigen is unidentified. Germline loops: CDR1 LNHDA, CDR2 SQIVND (reference sequence). Trimming removed 4 bases from V and 5 bases from J; junction bases left unmatched: 9. This CDR3 comprises 16 residues. The PCR made use of 60 Vbeta and 13 Jbeta primers. Repertoires were generated with immunoSEQ multiplex PCR, while TCRdb's copy carries only in-frame clones and drops some. The profile shows 180,000 or so clones, roughly 82% of them singletons. This entry comes from a study of cytomegalovirus exposure and HLA in healthy donors. Whole-study results and caveats: TCR beta sequences numbering more than 15,000 were associated with HLA alleles at 0.05 false discovery rate in a later analysis. A link between a missense DCLRE1C variant and TCR beta V- and J-gene trimming emerged from a later analysis.

The rearrangement links TRBV19 to TRBJ1-5, with TRBD1 matching over 9 bases. The sequenced sample consisted of PBMCs. This clonotype originated in a man in his forties in good health and CMV-seronegative. CDR3 residues: CASSTVGQGLYQPQHF. The CDR3 nucleotides read TGTGCCAGTAGTACAGTCGGACAGGGGCTTTATCAGCCCCAGCATTTT.